Listed below are T cell receptor beta chains from one sample, sequenced in a study of CD8 T cells in ankylosing spondylitis. TCRdb re-analysed the 5' RACE reads in MiXCR, keeping a single row per CDR3 protein. In the table there are under 150,000 distinct CDR3 sequences, under 20% of which are singletons. Sequencing was performed on blood, either unsorted or a sorted T cell fraction (not recorded which). The receptors were sampled from a male donor with ankylosing spondylitis. The CDR3 runs from the conserved cysteine through the conserved F or W. The order of the fields is J gene, V gene, clone size, CDR3 protein. Only some rows state a clone size, as once, few, many or a class for expanded clones.

TRBJ1-5 | TRBV5-1 | few | CASSPDSSGQPQHF
TRBJ2-7 | TRBV24-1 | NA | CATSSENYEQYF
TRBJ2-7 | TRBV4-2 | few | CASSQEAWQGVTYEQYF
TRBJ2-6 | TRBV20-1 | few | CSARTSSGANVLTF
TRBJ2-1 | TRBV6-1 | many | CASSQQGRNEQFF
TRBJ2-2 | TRBV4-3 | few | CASSQFAVATGGELFF
TRBJ2-1 | TRBV7-6 | NA | CASSRRAGSSYNEQFF
TRBJ2-1 | TRBV7-3 | few | CARLGEADEQFF
TRBJ2-1 | TRBV12-3/TRBV12-4 | NA | CASSVVEADYNEQFF
TRBJ2-1 | TRBV7-8 | NA | CASSLVALAGVNEQFF
TRBJ1-1 | TRBV12-3/TRBV12-4 | NA | CASKPGQGNTEAFF
TRBJ1-5 | TRBV19 | NA | CASMGEETFYSNQPQHF